The 26 T cell receptor beta chains listed next were all sequenced from one sample in a study of PD-1 blockade in classical Hodgkin lymphoma. As for time point: cycle 4 day 1 (C4D1), after six to seven weeks of nivolumab. Every patient had relapsed following autologous stem cell transplantation, and cohorts differed in brentuximab vedotin exposure. Repertoires were generated with immunoSEQ multiplex PCR, while TCRdb's copy carries only in-frame clones and drops some. The sample includes 100,000 or so clones, 90% seen only once; the top ten take about 2.9%. The sample was peripheral blood mononuclear cells (PBMCs), taken before the fourth cycle of nivolumab. The receptors here all came from a human donor with classical Hodgkin lymphoma.

This rearrangement joins TRBV2 to TRBJ2-5; 7 nucleotides agree with TRBD1. The V gene's germline CDR1 is SNHLY and CDR2 FYNNEI. V dropped 7 bases and J dropped 7; count of bases not matched to a gene: 12. The CDR3 length is 14 residues. This chain's CDR3 is CASKATGTIGTQYF. In DNA form, the CDR3 reads TGTGCCAGCAAGGCGACAGGGACGATTGGGACCCAGTACTTC.

This chain uses TRBV4-3 with TRBJ2-7; D gene uncertain. CDR1 is LGHNA and CDR2 is YSLEER in the germline V gene. V dropped 0 bases and J dropped 2 bases, with 11 bases sitting between them. The CDR3 is 15 amino acids. The CDR3 protein is CASSQETVAAYEQYF. The DNA for the CDR3 is TGCGCCAGCAGCCAAGAAACGGTCGCAGCCTACGAGCAGTACTTC.

This chain uses TRBV25-1 with TRBJ2-1; 8 nucleotides match TRBD2. In germline, CDR1 is MGHDK, CDR2 SYGVNS. V was pared by 3 bases and J by 6 bases, with 1 base of the junction left unmatched. The CDR3 totals 13 residues. The CDR3 coding sequence is TGTGCCAGCAGTGAGCGGGGGGCCAATGAGCAGTTCTTC. It codes for CASSERGANEQFF. Together with reference TRBV25-1 and TRBJ2-1, the CDR3 gives the full variable domain: EADIYQTPRYLVIGTGKKITLECSQTMGHDKMYWYQQDPGMELHLIHYSYGVNSTEKGDLSSESTVSRIRTEHFPLTLESARPSHTSQYLCASSERGANEQFFGPGTRLTVL.

The genes are TRBV4-1 and TRBJ2-2; D is possibly TRBD2 (5 bases). Germline loops: CDR1 MGHRA, CDR2 YSYEKL. This CDR3 is 15 amino acids long. Trimming took 1 base from V and 1 from J, leaving 7 bases between them. For the CDR3, the DNA is TGCGCCAGCAGCCAAGCGGCGGGGAACACCGGGGAGCTGTTTTTT. Its translation: CASSQAAGNTGELFF.

The chain carries TRBV28 and TRBJ2-2; 8 bases are shared with TRBD1. V shed 6 bases, J shed 6 bases, and the junction held 6 bases outside the gene matches. The CDR3 runs 14 residues. CDR1 and CDR2 from the germline V gene are MDHEN and SYDVKM. Here the CDR3 DNA reads TGTGCCAGCAGCAAGGGGGACAGGTCCGGGGAGCTGTTTTTT. The encoded protein is CASSKGDRSGELFF.

The V gene is TRBV29-1, the J gene TRBJ1-2; D not certain. The ends were cut back, 0 bases at V and 5 bases at J, with 4 bases in the middle. Germline assignment: CDR1 SQVTM and CDR2 ANQGSEA. The CDR3 has 11 residues. The CDR3 is CSVEDLYGYTF. CDR3 DNA sequence: TGCAGCGTTGAAGATCTGTATGGCTACACCTTC.

This chain links TRBV23-1 with TRBJ1-5; D ambiguous. TRBV23-1 is labeled an ORF, and its function is uncertain. This CDR3 is 13 amino acids long. V was cut by 4 bases and J by 6 bases, with 10 bases left in between. The CDR3 region has the DNA TGCGCCAGCAGTCCTTCGGAACTTCAGCCCCAGCATTTT. Amino acid sequence: CASSPSELQPQHF.

The gene calls are TRBV7-9 and TRBJ1-1; weak D call: TRBD1 (5 bases). CDR1 is SEHNR, CDR2 FQNEAQ, per germline (reference sequence). V dropped 5 bases and J dropped 9 bases, with 10 bases sitting between them. This CDR3 has 11 residues. The CDR3 sequence is CASSLRGKAFF. CDR3 coding DNA: TGTGCCAGCAGCCTAAGGGGTAAAGCTTTCTTT.

A few counts support this clone. V and J are TRBV18 and TRBJ1-5; TRBD1 is a possible D gene (5 bases). The CDR3 totals 14 residues. Trimming cost V 5 bases and J 1 base, with 9 bases left between them. Germline V CDR1 and CDR2: KGHSH, LQKENI. In DNA, the CDR3 is TGTGCCAGCTCATCTCAGGGAAGCAATCAGCCCCAGCATTTT. It translates to CASSSQGSNQPQHF.

The chain is built from TRBV28 and TRBJ2-7; TRBD1 or TRBD2 may be the D gene (5 bases each). The CDR3 spans 13 residues. Germline CDR1 and CDR2: MDHEN and SYDVKM. V dropped 6 bases and J dropped 4 bases, with 13 bases sitting between them. CDR3: CASRPGPQYEQYF. The CDR3 nucleotides read TGTGCCAGCAGACCGGGACCCCAGTACGAGCAGTACTTC. Drawing the rest from reference TRBV28 and TRBJ2-7, the complete variable domain is DVKVTQSSRYLVKRTGEKVFLECVQDMDHENMFWYRQDPGLGLRLIYFSYDVKMKEKGDIPEGYSVSREKKERFSLILESASTNQTSMYLCASRPGPQYEQYFGPGTRLTVT.

The J gene is TRBJ1-3, the V gene TRBV30; D is unclear. The CDR3 runs 15 residues. Germline V CDR1 and CDR2: GTSNPN, SVGIG (reference sequence). V lost 1 base and J lost 0, with 10 bases in between. The CDR3 region has the DNA TGTGCCTGGAGTGGGTGGTCTGCCTCTGGAAACACCATATATTTT. This codes for CAWSGWSASGNTIYF.

CDR3 region: CASSLEGGWETQYF. CDR3 bases: TGCGCCAGCAGCTTGGAGGGGGGTTGGGAGACCCAGTACTTC. The chain couples TRBV5-1 to TRBJ2-5; either TRBD1 or TRBD2 may supply D (6 bases each). V was pared by 0 bases and J by 5 bases, with 11 bases between. The CDR3 is 14 amino acids. Germline V gene sequence: CDR1 SGHRS, CDR2 YFSETQ.

The V and J genes are TRBV11-1 and TRBJ1-2; TRBD1 matches at 10 bases. The CDR3 sequence is 14 residues long. The trim removed 3 bases at V and 5 bases at J, leaving 3 bases unmatched. Germline values: CDR1 SGHAT, CDR2 FQDESV (reference sequence). CDR3 in DNA: TGTGCCAGCAGCTTGGACAGGGGGTCATATGGCTACACCTTC. Translated, it gives CASSLDRGSYGYTF. Supplemented by reference TRBV11-1 and TRBJ1-2, the full variable domain reads EAEVAQSPRYKITEKSQAVAFWCDPISGHATLYWYRQILGQGPELLVQFQDESVVDDSQLPKDRFSAERLKGVDSTLKIQPAELGDSAMYLCASSLDRGSYGYTFGSGTRLTVV.

The rearrangement links TRBV7-2 to TRBJ2-7; no clear D gene. The germline gives CDR1 SGHTA, CDR2 FQGNSA. The CDR3 length is 13 residues. V lost 2 bases, J lost 3 bases, and 8 bases lay in between. CDR3 DNA sequence: TGTGCCAGCAGCTTATCCGGCGGCTACGAGCAGTACTTC. It yields the protein CASSLSGGYEQYF.

V is TRBV19 and J is TRBJ2-1; D possibly corresponds to TRBD2 (6 bases). V was shortened by 1 base and J by 4 bases, with 11 bases between the two germline ends. The CDR3 has 15 amino acids. Germline loops: CDR1 LNHDA, CDR2 SQIVND (reference sequence). CDR3 in DNA: TGTGCCAGTAGTATAGGGGGACTGGCTTACAATGAGCAGTTCTTC. It is translated as CASSIGGLAYNEQFF.

The V gene is TRBV30, the J gene TRBJ1-1; tentatively, D is TRBD1 (5 bases). Per germline, CDR1 GTSNPN and CDR2 SVGIG (reference sequence). V was shortened by 1 base and J by 3 bases, with 9 bases between the two germline ends. This CDR3 spans 13 amino acids. CDR3 nucleotides: TGTGCCTGGAGTGGGGGCTCGGACACTGAAGCTTTCTTT. Its translation is CAWSGGSDTEAFF.

This clone has only one observation. V and J are TRBV28 and TRBJ2-3; 7 nucleotides line up with TRBD1. Germline V CDR1 and CDR2: MDHEN, SYDVKM. The CDR3 runs to 16 residues. With V trimmed by 6 bases and J by 4 bases, 13 bases remained unmatched. CDR3 protein: CASSVLTGNMADTQYF. In DNA form, the CDR3 reads TGTGCCAGCAGCGTACTGACAGGGAATATGGCAGATACGCAGTATTTT. Filled out from reference TRBV28 and TRBJ2-3, the complete variable domain reads DVKVTQSSRYLVKRTGEKVFLECVQDMDHENMFWYRQDPGLGLRLIYFSYDVKMKEKGDIPEGYSVSREKKERFSLILESASTNQTSMYLCASSVLTGNMADTQYFGPGTRLTVL.

The chain links TRBV2 to TRBJ2-1, with TRBD1 identical over 9 bases. Trimming cost V 3 bases and J 2 bases; bases outside gene matches: 2. CDR1 and CDR2 (germline): SNHLY, FYNNEI. The CDR3 has 15 residues. DNA for the CDR3: TGTGCCAGCAGTGACCGGGACAGGGCCTACAATGAGCAGTTCTTC. Translation: CASSDRDRAYNEQFF.

The J gene is TRBJ2-7, the V gene TRBV5-6; D remains unclear. V was shortened by 1 base and J by 0 bases, with 8 bases between the two germline ends. There are 14 residues in the CDR3. From germline, CDR1 is SGHDT and CDR2 YYEEEE. CDR3 loop: CASSLSGISYEQYF. The CDR3 nucleotides read TGTGCCAGCAGCTTGAGTGGAATCTCCTACGAGCAGTACTTC.

V gene TRBV4-3 combines with J gene TRBJ2-7, with 8 bases matching TRBD2. Looked up from germline, CDR1 is LGHNA and CDR2 is YSLEER. After removal of 1 base from V and 1 base from J, the junction contained 3 bases not matched to a gene. CDR3 length: 15 amino acids. The CDR3 loop is CASSQASGGSYEQYF. In DNA form, the CDR3 reads TGCGCCAGCAGCCAAGCGAGCGGGGGTTCCTACGAGCAGTACTTC.

This clone was seen only once. This rearrangement joins TRBV5-1 to TRBJ1-1, with D maybe TRBD1 (5 bases). Germline V gene lookup returns CDR1 SGHRS and CDR2 YFSETQ. This CDR3 has 14 residues. The V and J ends lost 3 bases and 1 base respectively, with 10 bases between them. This CDR3 is CASSWTGENTEAFF. CDR3 DNA sequence: TGCGCCAGCAGCTGGACGGGGGAGAACACTGAAGCTTTCTTT.

The J gene is TRBJ1-3, the V gene TRBV9; TRBD1 aligns across 8 bases. Per the germline V gene, CDR1 is SGDLS and CDR2 is YYNGEE. CDR3 length: 16 amino acids. Losses at the gene ends were 4 bases for V and 4 bases for J; bases not matched to a gene: 10. In nucleotides, the CDR3 is TGTGCCAGCAGCTTCCAGGGGGCTGGAGGGGGAAACACCATATATTTT. Translation: CASSFQGAGGGNTIYF.

This clone was seen once. This CDR3 reads CASSYRQGGNQPQHF. CDR3 nucleotides: TGTGCCAGCAGTTACCGCCAGGGAGGCAATCAGCCCCAGCATTTT. This chain connects TRBV6-5 to TRBJ1-5; tentatively, D is TRBD1 (5 bases). The CDR3 covers 15 residues. Germline CDR1 and CDR2: MNHEY and SVGAGI. V shed 2 bases and J shed 2 bases, with 10 bases lying between them.

V and J are TRBV7-2 and TRBJ2-5; D may be TRBD2 (6 bases). Germline V gives CDR1 SGHTA, CDR2 FQGNSA. V lost 5 bases to trimming and J lost 6 bases, with 16 bases between them. This CDR3 has 14 amino acids. CDR3 amino acids: CASSPELAPKTQYF. For the CDR3, the DNA is TGTGCCAGCAGCCCCGAACTAGCCCCGAAGACCCAGTACTTC.

The gene calls are TRBV19 and TRBJ1-2; 12 bases agree with TRBD1. Trimming removed 5 bases from V and 7 bases from J; junction bases left unmatched: 5. The CDR3 covers 14 residues. In germline, CDR1 is LNHDA, CDR2 SQIVND (reference sequence). CDR3 DNA sequence: TGTGCCAGTAGTCCCGGGACAGGGGGCTTTGGCTACACCTTC. Its translation is CASSPGTGGFGYTF.

This sequence joins TRBV6-5 and TRBJ2-5; unclear D gene. Germline values: CDR1 MNHEY, CDR2 SVGAGI. The V end lost 6 bases, the J end lost 0 bases, and 5 bases lay between the germline ends. This CDR3 is built from 12 residues. CDR3 region: CASRPNQETQYF. Written as DNA, the CDR3 is TGTGCCAGCAGACCCAACCAAGAGACCCAGTACTTC.